This T cell receptor beta chain appears in the sequencing data of a study of shared clonotypes between healthy human individuals. General study points: Clonotype sharing among donors likely depends on sequencing depth. Depth was large, yet rarefaction showed that sorted-subset sequencing was incomplete.

About this clone: Its antigen remains unidentified.

Measured with immunoSEQ multiplex PCR; TCRdb has only the in-frame clones, and not every one. The table lists about 2.3 million clones, just under 95% of them singletons. The V end lost 4 bases, the J end lost 6 bases, and 10 bases lay between the germline ends. The germline V gene has CDR1 SGHTA and CDR2 FQGNSA. CDR3 length equals 13 residues. This clonotype originated in a man aged 18 to 29 in good health. Some clones in this sample may be carry-over from other donors' samples. The rearrangement joins TRBV7-2 to TRBJ1-5; no clear D gene. The source material was naive CD4+ T cells from PBMCs. The subset: CD45RA+ positively selected. The CDR3 loop is CASSSQVLQPQHF. DNA for the CDR3: TGTGCCAGCAGCTCCCAGGTGCTTCAGCCCCAGCATTTT.